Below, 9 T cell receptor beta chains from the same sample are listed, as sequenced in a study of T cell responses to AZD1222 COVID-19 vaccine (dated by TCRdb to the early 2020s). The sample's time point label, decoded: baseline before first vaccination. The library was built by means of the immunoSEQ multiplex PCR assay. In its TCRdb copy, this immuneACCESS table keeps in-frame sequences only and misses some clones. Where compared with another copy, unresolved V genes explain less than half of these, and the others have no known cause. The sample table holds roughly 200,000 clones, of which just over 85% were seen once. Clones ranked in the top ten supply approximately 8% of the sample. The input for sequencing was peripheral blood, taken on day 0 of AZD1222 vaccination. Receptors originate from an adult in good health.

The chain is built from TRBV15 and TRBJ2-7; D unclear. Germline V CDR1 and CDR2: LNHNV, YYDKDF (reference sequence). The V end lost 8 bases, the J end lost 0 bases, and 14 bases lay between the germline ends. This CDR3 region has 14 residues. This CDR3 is CATSSPTYSYEQYF. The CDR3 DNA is TGTGCCACCTCCTCCCCTACATACTCCTACGAGCAGTACTTC.

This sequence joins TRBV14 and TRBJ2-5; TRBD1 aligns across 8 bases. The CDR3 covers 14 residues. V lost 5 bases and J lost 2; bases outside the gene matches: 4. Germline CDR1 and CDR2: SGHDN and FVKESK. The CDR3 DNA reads TGTGCCAGCAGCGGACAGGGACCACAAGAGACCCAGTACTTC. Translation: CASSGQGPQETQYF.

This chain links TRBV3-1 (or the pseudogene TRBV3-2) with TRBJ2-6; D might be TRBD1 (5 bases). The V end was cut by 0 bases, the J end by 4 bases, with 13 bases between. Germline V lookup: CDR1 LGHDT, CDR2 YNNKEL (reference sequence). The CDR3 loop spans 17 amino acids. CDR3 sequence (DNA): TGTGCCAGCAGCCAAGATCTGGGCAGGGCCGGGGCCAACGTCCTGACTTTC. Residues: CASSQDLGRAGANVLTF.

CDR3 region: CASSLGLAGGFEQFF. The CDR3 DNA reads as TGTGCCAGCAGCTTGGGACTAGCGGGGGGATTTGAGCAGTTCTTC. The chain carries TRBV7-3 and TRBJ2-1, with TRBD2 matching 15 bases. Unmatched junction bases numbered 3, after V lost 3 bases and J lost 9 bases. The germline V gene has CDR1 SGHTA and CDR2 FQGTGA. The CDR3 consists of 15 residues.

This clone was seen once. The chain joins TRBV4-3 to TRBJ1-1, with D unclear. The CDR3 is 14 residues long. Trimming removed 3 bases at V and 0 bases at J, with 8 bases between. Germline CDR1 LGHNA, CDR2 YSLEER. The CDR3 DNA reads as TGCGCCAGCAGCCAGGGTACACTGAACACTGAAGCTTTCTTT. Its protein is CASSQGTLNTEAFF.

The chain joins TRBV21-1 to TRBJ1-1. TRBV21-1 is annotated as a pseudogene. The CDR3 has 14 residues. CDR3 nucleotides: TGTGCCGGGCGAGGGGCCTTTCCGAACACTGAAGCTTTCTTT. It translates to CAGRGAFPNTEAFF.

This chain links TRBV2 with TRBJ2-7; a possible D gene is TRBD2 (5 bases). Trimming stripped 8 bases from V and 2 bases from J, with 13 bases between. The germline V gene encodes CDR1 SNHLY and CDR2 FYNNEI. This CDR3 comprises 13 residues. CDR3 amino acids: CASVSLEAYEQYF. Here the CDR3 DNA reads TGTGCCAGCGTCAGCCTGGAGGCCTACGAGCAGTACTTC.

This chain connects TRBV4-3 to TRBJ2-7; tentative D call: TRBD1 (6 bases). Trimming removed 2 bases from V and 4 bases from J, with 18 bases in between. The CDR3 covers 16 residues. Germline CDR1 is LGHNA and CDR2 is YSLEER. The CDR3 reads CASSQSRTVLQYEQYF. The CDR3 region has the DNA TGCGCCAGCAGCCAATCCCGGACAGTTCTTCAATACGAGCAGTACTTC.

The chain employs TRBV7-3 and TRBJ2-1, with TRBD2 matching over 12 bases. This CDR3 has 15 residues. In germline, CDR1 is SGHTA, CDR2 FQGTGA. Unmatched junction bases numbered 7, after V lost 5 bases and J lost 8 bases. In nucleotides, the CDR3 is TGTGCCAGCAGCCAGACTAGCGGGGGCATCTATGAGCAGTTCTTC. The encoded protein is CASSQTSGGIYEQFF.